This passage covers 25 T cell receptor beta chains from one sample sequenced in a study of T cell repertoires in cytomegalovirus infection. For these receptors, no antigen is known. In TCRdb, the reads were re-called with MiXCR into one record per CDR3 protein. The sample lists some 940,000 distinct CDR3 sequences; under 40% were seen once. The sample here was cultured CD8+ T cells from PBMCs, taken from culture after CMV antigen stimulation. All receptors derive from a human donor in good health (CMV status not recorded). Some clones in this sample may be carry-over from other donors' samples.

V usage is TRBV18 and J usage is TRBJ2-2; D might be TRBD1 (6 bases). The germline V gene encodes CDR1 KGHSH and CDR2 LQKENI. Trimming pared 0 bases from V and 3 bases from J, leaving 8 bases between. The CDR3 extends over 15 amino acids. The CDR3 DNA is TGTGCCAGCTCACCACCGGACAGCCACACCGGGGAGCTGTTTTTT. This translates into CASSPPDSHTGELFF.

This clonotype has only a few counts. This sequence joins TRBV3-1 and TRBJ2-1; 9 bases agree with TRBD2. Germline CDR1 reads LGHDT; CDR2 reads YNNKEL (reference sequence). The CDR3 spans 15 residues. Losses at the gene ends were 0 bases for V and 8 bases for J; bases not matched to a gene: 5. CDR3 protein: CASSQEGGGADEQFF. The CDR3 bases are TGTGCCAGCAGCCAAGAGGGCGGGGGGGCTGATGAGCAGTTCTTC.

This clonotype was detected a few times. The genes are TRBV9 and TRBJ2-2, with D perhaps TRBD1 (5 bases). V lost 3 bases to trimming and J lost 7 bases, with 10 bases between them. The CDR3 runs 13 residues. CDR1 is SGDLS, CDR2 YYNGEE, per germline. The CDR3 loop reads CASSGRGNGELFF. CDR3 in DNA: TGTGCCAGCAGCGGTAGGGGTAACGGGGAGCTGTTTTTT.

This clonotype was observed a handful of times. This chain connects TRBV6-6 to TRBJ1-4; TRBD1 agrees at 8 bases. Unmatched junction bases numbered 6, after V lost 0 bases and J lost 6 bases. The V gene's germline CDR1 is MNHNY and CDR2 SVGAGI (reference sequence). The CDR3 has 16 residues. This CDR3 reads CASSYSLDRADEKLFF. The CDR3 DNA is TGTGCCAGCAGTTACTCGTTGGACAGGGCAGATGAAAAACTGTTTTTT.

Many counts were recorded for this clonotype. J is TRBJ2-5 and V is TRBV7-9; D is undetermined. V lost 2 bases to trimming and J lost 2 bases, with 9 bases between them. The CDR3 consists of 14 residues. Looked up from germline, CDR1 is SEHNR and CDR2 is FQNEAQ (reference sequence). CDR3 in DNA: TGTGCCAGCAGCTTAAACAGCTATCAAGAGACCCAGTACTTC. As protein: CASSLNSYQETQYF. The whole variable domain, filled in from reference TRBV7-9 and TRBJ2-5, reads DTGVSQNPRHKITKRGQNVTFRCDPISEHNRLYWYRQTLGQGPEFLTYFQNEAQLEKSRLLSDRFSAERPKGSFSTLEIQRTEQGDSAMYLCASSLNSYQETQYFGPGTRLLVL.

The chain has TRBV2 and TRBJ2-1; D possibly corresponds to TRBD2 (7 bases). Germline V gives CDR1 SNHLY, CDR2 FYNNEI. V was pared by 10 bases and J by 7 bases, with 20 bases between. The CDR3 totals 14 residues. The CDR3 DNA follows: TGTGCCATCCTAAGGGGGGGGGGTCCGAATGAGCAGTTCTTC. Translated: CAILRGGGPNEQFF.

Ten or more counts support this clonotype. The chain recombines TRBV7-9 with TRBJ1-5, with 12 bases identical to TRBD1. Losses at the gene ends were 3 bases for V and 6 bases for J; bases not matched to a gene: 3. Germline CDR1 reads SEHNR; CDR2 reads FQNEAQ (reference sequence). The CDR3 contains 15 residues. As DNA, the CDR3 is TGTGCCAGCAGCTTGGGACAGGGGGCTAGTCAGCCCCAGCATTTT. As protein: CASSLGQGASQPQHF.

As regards this clonotype: Compared with germline, one end of the junction differs, possibly owing to a read error. This chain links TRBV5-4 with TRBJ2-1; perhaps D is TRBD1 or TRBD2 (6 bases each). Germline CDR1 reads SGHNT; CDR2 reads YYREEE (reference sequence). This CDR3 has 14 amino acids. The DNA for the CDR3 is TGTGCCAGCACCGGGACCGGGGGACACAATGAGCAATTCTTC. This encodes CASTGTGGHNEQFF.

Many counts were recorded for this clonotype. V usage is TRBV12-3 or TRBV12-4 and J usage is TRBJ2-2; 7 nucleotides line up with TRBD1. This CDR3 comprises 14 residues. Losses at the gene ends were 5 bases for V and 4 bases for J; bases not matched to a gene: 4. The DNA of the CDR3 is TGTGCCAGCAGTCTGACAGGGTTCACCGGGGAGCTGTTTTTT. As protein: CASSLTGFTGELFF.

The rearrangement links TRBV7-9 to TRBJ1-1; no definite D call. The CDR3 loop spans 13 amino acids. Per germline, CDR1 SEHNR and CDR2 FQNEAQ (reference sequence). V lost 6 bases and J lost 2, with 10 bases in between. DNA of the CDR3: TGTGCCAGCAGAATCCCAGGTAACACTGAAGCTTTCTTT. Amino acids: CASRIPGNTEAFF.

This clonotype was found many times. The V gene is TRBV20-1, the J gene TRBJ2-2; D tentatively fits TRBD1 or TRBD2 (7 bases each). CDR3 length: 14 amino acids. Per germline, CDR1 DFQATT and CDR2 SNEGSKA (reference sequence). V was pared by 6 bases and J by 0 bases, with 11 bases between. DNA for the CDR3: TGCAGTGCCAGGGGGGGCGCGAACACCGGGGAGCTGTTTTTT. Protein sequence: CSARGGANTGELFF.

The chain recombines TRBV12-3 or TRBV12-4 with TRBJ2-3; D unclear. Trimming removed 11 bases from V and 0 bases from J, with 21 bases in between. The CDR3 is 16 amino acids. CDR3 sequence (DNA): TGTGCCGGCTCATATACGGGTGCGGCGAGCACAGATACGCAGTATTTT. It encodes CAGSYTGAASTDTQYF.

For this clonotype: An end of the junction does not agree with germline; a read error may underlie this. The rearrangement links TRBV12-3 or TRBV12-4 to TRBJ2-1; the D is unclear. CDR3 length: 12 residues. The CDR3 region has the DNA TGTGTCAGCATCTCGCATACTAATGAGCAGTTCTTC. Its protein product is CVSISHTNEQFF.

The J gene is TRBJ1-5, the V gene TRBV6-1; TRBD1 is a possible D gene (5 bases). Germline lookup yields CDR1 MNHNS and CDR2 SASEGT. This CDR3 comprises 13 residues. V was cut by 0 bases and J by 9 bases, with 9 bases left in between. The CDR3 loop is CASSEAGRGPQHF. The CDR3 DNA is TGTGCCAGCAGTGAAGCGGGGAGGGGGCCCCAGCATTTT.

This clonotype showed up just a few times. The gene calls are TRBV20-1 and TRBJ2-5; D is perhaps TRBD1 (5 bases). Germline V gene lookup returns CDR1 DFQATT and CDR2 SNEGSKA (reference sequence). Trimming cost V 0 bases and J 5 bases, with 16 bases left between them. CDR3 length: 15 amino acids. The CDR3 DNA is TGCAGTGCTAGAGATGAAGGGGAATCCCGGGAGACCCAGTACTTC. Its protein is CSARDEGESRETQYF.

The chain couples TRBV19 to TRBJ1-5; TRBD1 matches at 9 bases. V was clipped by 7 bases and J by 4 bases; unmatched bases: 11. The CDR3 runs 16 residues. Germline V CDR1 and CDR2: LNHDA, SQIVND (reference sequence). CDR3: CASTPQVTGGNQPQHF. In DNA form, the CDR3 reads TGTGCCAGTACCCCCCAGGTGACAGGGGGTAATCAGCCCCAGCATTTT.

This clonotype was detected many times. The chain is built from TRBV7-2 and TRBJ2-5; 7 positions match TRBD2. The V and J ends lost 6 bases and 0 bases, in that order; junction bases with no gene match: 4. Germline CDR1 is SGHTA and CDR2 is FQGNSA. The CDR3 runs to 14 residues. DNA for the CDR3: TGTGCCAGCAGGGGAGGGTGGTACCAAGAGACCCAGTACTTC. Translation gives CASRGGWYQETQYF.

Concerning this clonotype itself: At one of its ends the junction is not consistent with the germline gene, which may arise from a read error. This CDR3 is CTSSQDTDTQYF. The CDR3 nucleotides are TGCACCAGCAGCCAAGATACCGATACGCAGTATTTT. V and J are TRBV4-1 and TRBJ2-3; unclear D gene. CDR3 length equals 12 residues. The germline V gene encodes CDR1 MGHRA and CDR2 YSYEKL.

The rearrangement uses TRBV7-9 and TRBJ1-1; a weak D match, TRBD1 (5 bases). CDR1 is SEHNR and CDR2 is FQNEAQ in the germline V gene (reference sequence). The germline V and J ends were trimmed by 5 bases and 6 bases, with 22 bases remaining between them. The length of the CDR3 is 16 residues. This chain's CDR3 is CASSPVGLGQRAEAFF. The CDR3 DNA reads TGTGCCAGCAGCCCCGTGGGCCTGGGGCAAAGAGCTGAAGCTTTCTTT.

This clonotype was recorded a few times. The chain uses TRBV28 and TRBJ2-5; perhaps TRBD1 as D (6 bases). Between the trimmed V and J ends, which lost 2 bases and 0 bases, there was a span of 10 bases. Looked up from germline, CDR1 is MDHEN and CDR2 is SYDVKM. This CDR3 contains 15 residues. Here the CDR3 DNA reads TGTGCCAGCAGTTTACTAACAGGGTACCAAGAGACCCAGTACTTC. This encodes CASSLLTGYQETQYF.

This clonotype has more than one count but fewer than ten. The chain has TRBV7-9 and TRBJ1-4; D gene uncertain. V gave up 1 base and J gave up 5 bases, with 11 bases separating them. This CDR3 comprises 15 residues. CDR1 and CDR2 from the germline V gene are SEHNR and FQNEAQ (reference sequence). The CDR3 spells CASSLEASPNEKLFF. The CDR3 nucleotides read TGTGCCAGCAGCTTAGAGGCGTCCCCAAATGAAAAACTGTTTTTT.

As regards this clonotype: An end of the junction does not agree with germline; a read error may underlie this. The rearrangement uses TRBV4-2 and TRBJ2-2; tentative D call: TRBD1 (6 bases). The V gene's germline CDR1 is LGHNA and CDR2 YNFKEQ. This CDR3 comprises 16 residues. The DNA for the CDR3 is TGTGCCAGCAGCGAAGACGAGACAGGTCACACCGGGGAGCTGTTTTTT. Translating it yields CASSEDETGHTGELFF.

Concerning this clonotype: A much larger clone lies one base from this, so it may be a read error. This rearrangement joins TRBV7-2 to TRBJ2-2; D gene uncertain. This CDR3 is built from 13 residues. Germline V gene sequence: CDR1 SGHTA, CDR2 FQGNSA. CDR3 coding DNA: TGTGTCAGCAGCTTACTCTCCTCCGGGGAGCTGTTTTTT. Translating gives CVSSLLSSGELFF.

The chain couples TRBV6-4 to TRBJ2-3, with a tentative D call TRBD2 (5 bases). This CDR3 comprises 14 residues. V dropped 5 bases and J dropped 2 bases, with 11 bases sitting between them. In germline, CDR1 is MRHNA, CDR2 SNTAGT. CDR3 protein: CASSSGDDTDTQYF. The CDR3 nucleotides read TGTGCCAGCAGTAGCGGCGACGACACAGATACGCAGTATTTT.

V usage is TRBV7-9 and J usage is TRBJ1-4; D unresolved. The V end lost 5 bases, the J end lost 7 bases, and 5 bases lay between the germline ends. The CDR3 covers 11 residues. In germline, CDR1 is SEHNR, CDR2 FQNEAQ (reference sequence). This chain's CDR3 is CASSTREKLFF. The CDR3 region has the DNA TGTGCCAGCAGCACGCGTGAAAAACTGTTTTTT.